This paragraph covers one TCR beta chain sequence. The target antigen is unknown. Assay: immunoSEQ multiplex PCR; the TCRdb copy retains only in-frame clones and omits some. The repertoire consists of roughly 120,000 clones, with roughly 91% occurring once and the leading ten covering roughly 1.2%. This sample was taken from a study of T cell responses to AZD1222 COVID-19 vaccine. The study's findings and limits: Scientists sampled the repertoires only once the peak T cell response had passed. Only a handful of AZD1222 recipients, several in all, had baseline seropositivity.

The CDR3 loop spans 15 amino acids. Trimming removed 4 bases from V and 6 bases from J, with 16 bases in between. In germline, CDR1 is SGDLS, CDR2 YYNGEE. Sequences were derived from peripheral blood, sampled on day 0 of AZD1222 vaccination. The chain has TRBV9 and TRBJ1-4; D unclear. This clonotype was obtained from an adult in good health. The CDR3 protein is CASSPSPLGDEKLFF. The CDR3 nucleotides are TGTGCCAGCAGCCCCTCACCCCTTGGGGATGAAAAACTGTTTTTT.